Listed below are T cell receptor beta chains from one sample, sequenced in a study of control samples from healthy donors and cancer patients. Measured with immunoSEQ multiplex PCR; TCRdb has only the in-frame clones, and not every one. The table shows roughly 98,000 clones, with about 92% occurring only once. The specimen was blood. The receptors were sampled from a man aged 18 to 30 in good health. The CDR3 runs from the conserved cysteine through the conserved F or W. D genes are given only for firm matches. The listing skips clone size in some rows; elsewhere it reads once, few, many or a size class.

>TRBD1|TRBJ1-1|TRBV25-1|NA
TGTGCCAGCAGTGACTCCCGACAGGGGACTGAAGCTTTCTTT
CASSDSRQGTEAFF
>NA|TRBJ1-2|TRBV29-1|NA
TGCAGCGTTAGGGGGGCGGCTGGCTACACCTTC
CSVRGAAGYTF
>NA|TRBJ2-2|TRBV25-1|few
TGTGCCAGCAGTCCCTTCACCGGGGAGCTGTTTTTT
CASSPFTGELFF
>NA|TRBJ2-7|TRBV12-3/TRBV12-4|NA
TGTGCCAGCAGTTTTGTTCCCTACGAGCAGTACTTC
CASSFVPYEQYF
>TRBD1|TRBJ1-1|TRBV13|NA
TGTGCCAGCAGCCCCAAGGACAGGGGCGAAGCTTTCTTT
CASSPKDRGEAFF
>TRBD1|TRBJ1-4|TRBV7-9|NA
TGTGCCAGCAGCCCTTCGGACAGGGAAGGGAGTGAAAAACTGTTTTTT
CASSPSDREGSEKLFF
>NA|TRBJ1-1|TRBV6-5|NA
TGTGCCAGCACCCTACTCACTGAAGCTTTCTTT
CASTLLTEAFF
>TRBD2|TRBJ2-1|TRBV18|NA
TGTGCCAGCTCACCCCCACGGGCTAGCGGGGGGGATGAGCAGTTCTTC
CASSPPRASGGDEQFF
>NA|TRBJ1-1|TRBV6-2/TRBV6-3|NA
TGTGCCAGCAGTTACTTACAGACGAACACTGAAGCTTTCTTT
CASSYLQTNTEAFF
>NA|TRBJ1-6|TRBV3-1/TRBV3-2|NA
TGTGCCAGCAGCCAAGGGCAGGTATGGAATTCACCCCTCCACTTT
CASSQGQVWNSPLHF
>NA|TRBJ1-1|TRBV19|NA
TGTGCCAGTAGTACCCCTGGAATATCGGACTCGATGAACACTGAAGCTTTCTTT
CASSTPGISDSMNTEAFF
>NA|TRBJ2-3|TRBV5-1|once
TGCGCCAGCAGCTTGACAGAGCCCTCTAGCACAGATACGCAGTATTTT
CASSLTEPSSTDTQYF
>TRBD1|TRBJ2-2|TRBV5-4|NA
TGTGCCAGCAGCCCCAGGACAGGATACACCGGGGAGCTGTTTTTT
CASSPRTGYTGELFF
>TRBD2|TRBJ2-1|TRBV5-1|NA
TGCGCCAGCAGCTTGGAGGCGGGGGTCTCCTACAATGAGCAGTTCTTC
CASSLEAGVSYNEQFF
>TRBD2|TRBJ2-1|TRBV9|NA
TGTGCCAGCAGCGTAGTCGGGAGGTCTTCAATCAATGAGCAGTTCTTC
CASSVVGRSSINEQFF
>NA|TRBJ1-4|TRBV21-1|NA
NA
CASSVWWGGGTNEKLFF
>TRBD1|TRBJ1-2|TRBV13|NA
TGTGCCAGCAGCCCCCAGACAGGGGAAATCGACTATGGCTACACCTTC
CASSPQTGEIDYGYTF
>TRBD1|TRBJ1-1|TRBV3-1/TRBV3-2|once
TGTGCCAGCAAAGACGGACAGGGTGGGACTGAAGCTTTCTTT
CASKDGQGGTEAFF
>NA|TRBJ1-1|TRBV21-1|NA
TGTGCCAGCAGCAAAGGAACGGGGATAGGGGCTGAAGCTTTCTTT
CASSKGTGIGAEAFF
>TRBD2|TRBJ2-5|TRBV5-1|NA
TGCGCCAGCAGCTTGGAAGCGGGGGGCCGAGAGACCCAGTACTTC
CASSLEAGGRETQYF
>NA|TRBJ2-1|TRBV11-2|NA
TGTGCCAGCAGCTTAGTGGGCCAAGGGGCCTACGGTCAGGATGAGCAGTTCTTC
CASSLVGQGAYGQDEQFF
>TRBD1|TRBJ1-2|TRBV27|NA
TGTGCCAGCAGTTCCCCGGGACAGGGATCCTATGGCTACACCTTC
CASSSPGQGSYGYTF
>NA|TRBJ2-4|TRBV19|NA
TGTGCCAGTACCCCTCCCTGGGCCAAAAACATTCAGTACTTC
CASTPPWAKNIQYF
>NA|TRBJ1-1|TRBV6-6|NA
TGTGCCAGCACCCCCTTAGGACCCCGGATGGGCACTGAAGCTTTCTTT
CASTPLGPRMGTEAFF
>TRBD1|TRBJ1-5|TRBV18|NA
TGTGCCAGCTCACCACAGGGGGCTTACAGCAATCAGCCCCAGCATTTT
CASSPQGAYSNQPQHF
>NA|TRBJ2-1|TRBV27|NA
TGTGCCAGCTCTACAACCCATGAGCAGTTCTTC
CASSTTHEQFF
>NA|TRBJ2-3|TRBV9|medium-sized
TGTGCCAGCAGCACGGGCAGAAAGCTAGATACGCAGTATTTT
CASSTGRKLDTQYF